What follows is one TCR beta chain and its context. The antigen is unknown. This specimen belongs to a study of shared clonotypes between healthy human individuals. Study-level points and caveats: The sharing of 4.5% to 6.5% of naive CD4 clonotypes was seen across a few donors.

The data were produced by immunoSEQ multiplex PCR, yet TCRdb's version contains in-frame clones alone and is incomplete. This table holds roughly 1.4 million clones, approximately 98.5% found once. The CDR3 length is 14 residues. Trimming took off 0 bases at V and 3 bases at J, with 9 bases between the two ends. Germline V gene sequence: CDR1 SGHRS, CDR2 YFSETQ. The split of CD4+ cells yielded CD45RA+ naive and CD45RA-negative memory subsets. This chain uses TRBV5-1 with TRBJ1-2, with TRBD1 as a possible D gene (6 bases). Sequencing used naive CD4+ T cells sorted from blood. Subset defined: CD45RA+ positively selected. The receptor was isolated from a man younger than 45 in good health. The CDR3 DNA is TGCGCCAGCAGCTTGGAAAGGGGGGACTATGGCTACACCTTC. Encoded protein: CASSLERGDYGYTF.